One sample yielded the 19 T cell receptor beta chains listed below, sequenced in a study of cytomegalovirus exposure and HLA in healthy donors. With 60 Vbeta and 13 Jbeta primers, the PCR was carried out. Some clones are missing from TCRdb's copy, which holds only in-frame ones; the method was immunoSEQ multiplex PCR. Seen here are about 160,000 clones, more than 80% observed once, and the top ten hold roughly 7.5%. The sample consisted of PBMCs. The source of these receptors is a woman younger than 45 in good health and CMV-seropositive.

The genes are TRBV5-5 and TRBJ2-1; TRBD2 matches at 9 bases. Germline CDR1 is SGHKS and CDR2 is YYEKEE (reference sequence). V gave up 0 bases and J gave up 9 bases; unmatched junction bases: 7. This CDR3 has 15 amino acids. Here the CDR3 DNA reads TGTGCCAGCAGCTTGGGGGGACTAGCCAGAACTGAGCAGTTCTTC. Its protein product is CASSLGGLARTEQFF.

This clone has a single count. The rearrangement joins TRBV11-2 to TRBJ2-3, with 13 positions matching TRBD2. Germline values: CDR1 SGHAT, CDR2 FQNNGV. The CDR3 runs 17 residues. V lost 2 bases to trimming and J lost 5 bases; unmatched junction nucleotides: 7. CDR3 in DNA: TGTGCCAGCAGCTTAACGACTAGCGGGGGGAGGGGAGATACGCAGTATTTT. It is translated as CASSLTTSGGRGDTQYF.

This chain uses TRBV9 with TRBJ2-1; weak D call: TRBD1 (5 bases). Between the trimmed V and J ends, which lost 3 bases and 10 bases, there was a span of 14 bases. Germline values: CDR1 SGDLS, CDR2 YYNGEE. This CDR3 spans 13 amino acids. CDR3 residues: CASSAQGSYEQFF. The CDR3 DNA reads TGTGCCAGCAGCGCCCAGGGTTCCTACGAGCAGTTCTTC.

DNA for the CDR3: TGTGCCAGCAGTTCCTCCGGGACAGGGTATGGCTACACCTTC. Protein sequence: CASSSSGTGYGYTF. V is TRBV27 and J is TRBJ1-2; 9 bases map to TRBD1. CDR1 and CDR2 (germline): MNHEY, SMNVEV (reference sequence). V lost 4 bases and J lost 5; bases outside the gene matches: 5. The CDR3 is made up of 14 amino acids.

The CDR3 nucleotides read TGTGCCAGCAGGTCAAGACGGGATGGCTACACCTTC. Its protein product is CASRSRRDGYTF. V gene TRBV27 combines with J gene TRBJ1-2; no definite D call. The germline V gene has CDR1 MNHEY and CDR2 SMNVEV (reference sequence). V shed 6 bases and J shed 6 bases, with 11 bases lying between them. The CDR3 contains 12 residues.

The J gene is TRBJ1-4, the V gene TRBV19; 12 nucleotides agree with TRBD1. Germline CDR1 is LNHDA and CDR2 is SQIVND (reference sequence). V dropped 2 bases and J dropped 3; count of bases not matched to a gene: 7. This CDR3 has 18 residues. CDR3 bases: TGTGCCAGTAGTATACGACCGGGACAGGGGGCGGCTAATGAAAAACTGTTTTTT. Translating gives CASSIRPGQGAANEKLFF.

The rearrangement joins TRBV7-9 to TRBJ1-2; a possible D gene is TRBD1 (5 bases). Trimming stripped 6 bases from V and 1 base from J, with 9 bases between. The CDR3 length is 13 residues. Germline CDR1 and CDR2: SEHNR and FQNEAQ (reference sequence). Here the CDR3 DNA reads TGTGCCAGCAGGGCGGGGCTTAACTATGGCTACACCTTC. Amino acids: CASRAGLNYGYTF.

The rearrangement links TRBV7-2 to TRBJ1-1; unclear D gene. V lost 3 bases and J 3 bases, leaving 11 bases between the germline ends. The CDR3 sequence is 14 residues long. Germline lookup yields CDR1 SGHTA and CDR2 FQGNSA. DNA for the CDR3: TGTGCCAGCAGCTTTACAGTAATTGACACTGAAGCTTTCTTT. As protein: CASSFTVIDTEAFF. Variable domain in full (rest from reference TRBV7-2 and TRBJ1-1): GAGVSQSPSNKVTEKGKDVELRCDPISGHTALYWYRQSLGQGLEFLIYFQGNSAPDKSGLPSDRFSAERTGGSVSTLTIQRTQQEDSAVYLCASSFTVIDTEAFFGQGTRLTVV.

The CDR3 here is CASSQAGGTEAFF. The CDR3 nucleotides are TGTGCCAGCAGCCAAGCGGGGGGCACTGAAGCTTTCTTT. This chain uses TRBV7-3 with TRBJ1-1; possible D gene TRBD1, 5 bases. Germline V gives CDR1 SGHTA, CDR2 FQGTGA. The CDR3 has 13 amino acids. V lost 5 bases and J lost 4, with 11 bases in between.

This chain links TRBV15 with TRBJ2-3, with 8 positions matching TRBD1. The V gene's germline CDR1 is LNHNV and CDR2 YYDKDF (reference sequence). The CDR3 is made up of 15 amino acids. V shed 6 bases and J 5 bases; nucleotides not matched to a gene: 10. CDR3 nucleotide sequence: TGTGCCACCAGAAATTCGCAGGGGGCAAGAGATACGCAGTATTTT. Protein sequence: CATRNSQGARDTQYF.

The V and J genes are TRBV14 and TRBJ1-2; the D gene is possibly TRBD1 (5 bases). The CDR3 loop spans 16 amino acids. V lost 1 base and J lost 2, with 14 bases in between. The germline V gene encodes CDR1 SGHDN and CDR2 FVKESK. The CDR3 DNA is TGTGCCAGCAGCCAAGGCCCAGGGAGGGGAAACTATGGCTACACCTTC. Its protein is CASSQGPGRGNYGYTF. Supplemented by reference TRBV14 and TRBJ1-2, the full variable domain reads EAGVTQFPSHSVIEKGQTVTLRCDPISGHDNLYWYRRVMGKEIKFLLHFVKESKQDESGMPNNRFLAERTGGTYSTLKVQPAELEDSGVYFCASSQGPGRGNYGYTFGSGTRLTVV.

This clone showed up just once. This chain links TRBV6-5 with TRBJ2-2, with a tentative D call TRBD1 (5 bases). Trimming took 4 bases from V and 0 from J, leaving 9 bases between them. This CDR3 region has 15 residues. Germline-derived CDR1 and CDR2 are MNHEY and SVGAGI. For the CDR3, the DNA is TGTGCCAGCAGTTTCGACAGCGCGAACACCGGGGAGCTGTTTTTT. Amino acids: CASSFDSANTGELFF.

V is TRBV7-6 and J is TRBJ1-2; perhaps TRBD1 as D (6 bases). Deletions cut 6 bases from V and 5 bases from J, with 25 bases between. This CDR3 is 17 amino acids long. The V gene's germline CDR1 is SGHVS and CDR2 FNYEAQ. CDR3 residues: CASSPGAGPLISYGYTF. The CDR3 DNA is TGTGCCAGCAGTCCAGGGGCAGGGCCCCTCATCTCATATGGCTACACCTTC.

This clone was counted a few times. The rearrangement uses TRBV6-4 and TRBJ2-3; 7 bases are shared with TRBD2. The CDR3 contains 14 residues. Germline CDR1 reads MRHNA; CDR2 reads SNTAGT. The V segment lost 10 bases and the J segment 2 bases; nucleotides outside the gene matches: 9. The CDR3 region is CATSSGDPTDTQYF. CDR3 DNA sequence: TGTGCCACATCGAGCGGGGACCCCACAGATACGCAGTATTTT.

This chain links TRBV5-4 with TRBJ2-7; 7 positions agree with TRBD2. Unmatched junction bases numbered 9, after V lost 5 bases and J lost 4 bases. CDR3 length: 14 amino acids. CDR1 and CDR2 (germline): SGHNT, YYREEE (reference sequence). DNA for the CDR3: TGTGCCAGCAGTAGGTCCGGGACTAATTACGAGCAGTACTTC. Amino acids: CASSRSGTNYEQYF.

This clone was found a few times. The chain has TRBV18 and TRBJ1-6; 9 bases fit TRBD1. The CDR3 contains 17 residues. Germline-derived CDR1 and CDR2 are KGHSH and LQKENI. Germline trimming cut 6 bases from V and 1 base from J; bases unmatched to any gene: 7. CDR3 DNA sequence: TGTGCCAGCTCCCACGGACAGGGGAGATCCTATAATTCACCCCTCCACTTT. Its translation: CASSHGQGRSYNSPLHF.

V is TRBV7-9 and J is TRBJ1-2; D not resolved. The germline V gene has CDR1 SEHNR and CDR2 FQNEAQ (reference sequence). The CDR3 has 11 residues. The CDR3 DNA follows: TGTTCCACCAAGTCGGTTGATGGCTACACCTTC. This translates into CSTKSVDGYTF. The full variable domain, its missing parts supplied by reference TRBV7-9 and TRBJ1-2, is DTGVSQNPRHKITKRGQNVTFRCDPISEHNRLYWYRQTLGQGPEFLTYFQNEAQLEKSRLLSDRFSAERPKGSFSTLEIQRTEQGDSAMYLCSTKSVDGYTFGSGTRLTVV.

This clone was seen a single time. Other DNA sequences of this sample code for an identical CDR3. The V and J genes are TRBV2 and TRBJ1-1; D is unclear. The CDR3 consists of 13 residues. The germline V and J ends were trimmed by 3 bases and 0 bases, with 5 bases remaining between them. Per germline, CDR1 SNHLY and CDR2 FYNNEI. The CDR3 spells CASSDEVNTEAFF. In DNA form, the CDR3 reads TGTGCCAGCAGTGACGAGGTGAACACTGAAGCTTTCTTT.

The J gene is TRBJ2-1, the V gene TRBV18; 8 positions match TRBD2. Germline loops: CDR1 KGHSH, CDR2 LQKENI. CDR3 length: 16 residues. V gave up 3 bases and J gave up 1 base; unmatched junction bases: 5. The CDR3 sequence is CASSPAGGGSYNEQFF. CDR3 DNA: TGTGCCAGCTCACCGGCCGGGGGGGGATCCTACAATGAGCAGTTCTTC.